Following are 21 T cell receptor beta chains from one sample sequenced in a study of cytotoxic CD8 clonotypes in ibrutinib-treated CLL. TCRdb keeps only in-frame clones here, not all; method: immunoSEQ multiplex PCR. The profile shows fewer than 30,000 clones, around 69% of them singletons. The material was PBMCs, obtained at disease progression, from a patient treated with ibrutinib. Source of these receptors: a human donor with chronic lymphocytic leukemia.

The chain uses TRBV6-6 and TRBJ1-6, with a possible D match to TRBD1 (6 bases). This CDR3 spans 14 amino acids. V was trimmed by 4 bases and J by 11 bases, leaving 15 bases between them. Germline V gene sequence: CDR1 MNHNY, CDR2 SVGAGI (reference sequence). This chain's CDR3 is CASSFGGISTPLHF. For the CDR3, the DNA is TGTGCCAGCAGTTTTGGGGGCATCAGTACACCCCTCCACTTT.

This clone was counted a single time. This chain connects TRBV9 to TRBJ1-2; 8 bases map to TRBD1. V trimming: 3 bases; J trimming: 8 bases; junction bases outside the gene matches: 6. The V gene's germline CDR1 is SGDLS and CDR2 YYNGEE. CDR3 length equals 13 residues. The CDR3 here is CASSAYRGGGYTF. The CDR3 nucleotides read TGTGCCAGCAGCGCCTACAGGGGGGGAGGCTACACCTTC.

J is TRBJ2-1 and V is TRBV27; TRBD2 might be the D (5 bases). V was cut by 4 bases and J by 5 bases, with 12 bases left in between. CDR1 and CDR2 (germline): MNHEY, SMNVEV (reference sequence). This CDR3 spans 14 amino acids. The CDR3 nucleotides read TGTGCCAGCAGTTGGTCTAGCCGGAACAATGAGCAGTTCTTC. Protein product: CASSWSSRNNEQFF.

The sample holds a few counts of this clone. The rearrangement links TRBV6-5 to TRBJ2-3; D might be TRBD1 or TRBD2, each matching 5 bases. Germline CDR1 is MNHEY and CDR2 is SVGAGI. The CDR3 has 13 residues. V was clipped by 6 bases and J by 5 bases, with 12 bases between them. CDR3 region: CASSWDRQDTQYF. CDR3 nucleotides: TGTGCCAGCAGCTGGGACCGACAAGATACGCAGTATTTT.

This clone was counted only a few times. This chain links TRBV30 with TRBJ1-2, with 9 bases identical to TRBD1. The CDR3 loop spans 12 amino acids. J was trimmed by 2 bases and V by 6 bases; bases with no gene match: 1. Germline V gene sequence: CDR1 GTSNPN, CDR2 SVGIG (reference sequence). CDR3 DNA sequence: TGTGCCTGTGACAGGGGGAACTATGGCTACACCTTC. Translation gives CACDRGNYGYTF.

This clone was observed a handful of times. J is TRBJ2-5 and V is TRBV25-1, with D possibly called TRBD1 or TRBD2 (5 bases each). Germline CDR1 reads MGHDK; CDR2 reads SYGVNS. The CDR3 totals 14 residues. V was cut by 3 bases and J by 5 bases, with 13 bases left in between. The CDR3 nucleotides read TGTGCCAGCAGTGAGCCGGGGCTCGGGGAGACCCAGTACTTC. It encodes CASSEPGLGETQYF. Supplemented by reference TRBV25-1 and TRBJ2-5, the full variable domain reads EADIYQTPRYLVIGTGKKITLECSQTMGHDKMYWYQQDPGMELHLIHYSYGVNSTEKGDLSSESTVSRIRTEHFPLTLESARPSHTSQYLCASSEPGLGETQYFGPGTRLLVL.

In DNA form, the CDR3 reads TGCGCCAGCAGTCAAACCCGAGGAGGGGTGGATGGCTACACCTTC. Its protein product is CASSQTRGGVDGYTF. J is TRBJ1-2 and V is TRBV23-1; a weak D match, TRBD1 (5 bases). TRBV23-1 is known as an ORF, though its function is uncertain. The CDR3 is 15 amino acids. Trimming took off 2 bases at V and 6 bases at J, with 16 bases between the two ends.

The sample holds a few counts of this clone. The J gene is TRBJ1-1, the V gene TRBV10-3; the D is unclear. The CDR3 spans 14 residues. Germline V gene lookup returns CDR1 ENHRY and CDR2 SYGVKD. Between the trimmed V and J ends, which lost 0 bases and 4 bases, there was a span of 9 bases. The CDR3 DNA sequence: TGTGCCATCAGTGAGTCGGCGGTAGGCACTGAAGCTTTCTTT. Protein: CAISESAVGTEAFF.

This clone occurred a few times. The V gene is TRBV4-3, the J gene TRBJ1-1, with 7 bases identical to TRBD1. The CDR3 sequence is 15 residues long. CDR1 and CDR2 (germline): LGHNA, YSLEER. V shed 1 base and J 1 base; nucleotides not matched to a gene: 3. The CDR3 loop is CASSQGSGGNTEAFF. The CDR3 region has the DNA TGCGCCAGCAGCCAAGGTTCAGGGGGGAACACTGAAGCTTTCTTT.

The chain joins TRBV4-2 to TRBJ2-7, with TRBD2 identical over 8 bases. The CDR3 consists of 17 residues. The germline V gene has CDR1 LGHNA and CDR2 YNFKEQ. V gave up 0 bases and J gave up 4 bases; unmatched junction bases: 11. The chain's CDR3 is CASSQESLFGGAYEQYF. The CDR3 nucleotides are TGTGCCAGCAGCCAAGAAAGCCTTTTCGGGGGGGCTTACGAGCAGTACTTC.

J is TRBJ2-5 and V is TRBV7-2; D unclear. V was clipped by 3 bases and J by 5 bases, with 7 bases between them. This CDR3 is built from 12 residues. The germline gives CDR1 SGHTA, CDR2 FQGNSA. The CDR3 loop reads CASSFRSETQYF. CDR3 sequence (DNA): TGTGCCAGCAGCTTCCGGTCGGAGACCCAGTACTTC. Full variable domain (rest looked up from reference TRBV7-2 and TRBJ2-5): GAGVSQSPSNKVTEKGKDVELRCDPISGHTALYWYRQSLGQGLEFLIYFQGNSAPDKSGLPSDRFSAERTGGSVSTLTIQRTQQEDSAVYLCASSFRSETQYFGPGTRLLVL.

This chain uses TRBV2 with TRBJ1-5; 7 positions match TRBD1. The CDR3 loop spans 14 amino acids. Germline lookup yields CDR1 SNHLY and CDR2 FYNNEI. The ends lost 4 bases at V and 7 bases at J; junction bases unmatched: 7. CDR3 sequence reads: CASSVETGPQPQHF. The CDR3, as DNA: TGTGCCAGCAGTGTTGAGACAGGGCCGCAGCCCCAGCATTTT.

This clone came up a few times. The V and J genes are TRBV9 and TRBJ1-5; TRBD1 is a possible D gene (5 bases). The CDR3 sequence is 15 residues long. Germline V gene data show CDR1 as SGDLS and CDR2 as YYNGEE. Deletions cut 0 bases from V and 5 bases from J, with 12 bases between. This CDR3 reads CASSVGTVGHQPQHF. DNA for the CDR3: TGTGCCAGCAGCGTAGGCACGGTGGGGCATCAGCCCCAGCATTTT.

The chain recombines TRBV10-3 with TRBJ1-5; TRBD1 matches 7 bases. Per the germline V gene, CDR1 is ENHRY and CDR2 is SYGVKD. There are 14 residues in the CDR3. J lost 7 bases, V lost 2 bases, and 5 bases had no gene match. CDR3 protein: CAISEEAGGQPQHF. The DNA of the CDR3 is TGTGCCATCAGTGAGGAGGCAGGGGGACAGCCCCAGCATTTT.

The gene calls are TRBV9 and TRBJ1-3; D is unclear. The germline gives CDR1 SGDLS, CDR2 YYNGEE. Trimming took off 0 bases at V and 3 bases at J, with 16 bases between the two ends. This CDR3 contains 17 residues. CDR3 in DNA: TGTGCCAGCAGCGTAGCTACGGGGTTGTCAGTTGGAAACACCATATATTTT. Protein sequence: CASSVATGLSVGNTIYF.

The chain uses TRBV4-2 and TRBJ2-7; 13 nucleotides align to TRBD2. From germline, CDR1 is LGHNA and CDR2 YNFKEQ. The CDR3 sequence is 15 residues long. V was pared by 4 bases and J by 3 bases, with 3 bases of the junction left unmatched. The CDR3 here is CASSPGLAGDYEQYF. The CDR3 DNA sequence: TGTGCCAGCAGCCCAGGACTAGCGGGGGACTACGAGCAGTACTTC.

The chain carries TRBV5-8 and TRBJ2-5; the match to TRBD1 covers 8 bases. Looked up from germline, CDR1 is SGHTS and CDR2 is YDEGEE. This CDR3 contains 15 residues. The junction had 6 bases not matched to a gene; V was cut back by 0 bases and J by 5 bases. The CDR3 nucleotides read TGTGCCAGCAGCTTGGCGGCAGGGGGCGCGGAGACCCAGTACTTC. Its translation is CASSLAAGGAETQYF.

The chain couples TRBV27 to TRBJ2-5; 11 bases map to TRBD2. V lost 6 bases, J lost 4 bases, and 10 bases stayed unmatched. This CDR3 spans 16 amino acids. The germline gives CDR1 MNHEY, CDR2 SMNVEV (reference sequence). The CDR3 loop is CASSNSGGAFRETQYF. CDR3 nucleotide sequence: TGTGCCAGCAGCAATAGCGGGGGGGCTTTCCGAGAGACCCAGTACTTC.

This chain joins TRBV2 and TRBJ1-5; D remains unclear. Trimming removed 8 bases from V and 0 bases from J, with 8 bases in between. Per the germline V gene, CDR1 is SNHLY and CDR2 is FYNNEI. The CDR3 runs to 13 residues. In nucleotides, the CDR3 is TGTGCCAGCGTTTTCAATAGCAATCAGCCCCAGCATTTT. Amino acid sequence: CASVFNSNQPQHF.

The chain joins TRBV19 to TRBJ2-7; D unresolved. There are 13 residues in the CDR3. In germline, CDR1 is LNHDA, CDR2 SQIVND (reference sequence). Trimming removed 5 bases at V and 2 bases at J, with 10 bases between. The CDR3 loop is CASSYGRTYEQYF. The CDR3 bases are TGTGCCAGTAGTTACGGGCGTACCTACGAGCAGTACTTC.

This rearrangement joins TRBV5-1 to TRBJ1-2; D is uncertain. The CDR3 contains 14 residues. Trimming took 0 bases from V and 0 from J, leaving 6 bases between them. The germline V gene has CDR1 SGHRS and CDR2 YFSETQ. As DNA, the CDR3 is TGCGCCAGCAGCTTGGACATTACTAACTATGGCTACACCTTC. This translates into CASSLDITNYGYTF.